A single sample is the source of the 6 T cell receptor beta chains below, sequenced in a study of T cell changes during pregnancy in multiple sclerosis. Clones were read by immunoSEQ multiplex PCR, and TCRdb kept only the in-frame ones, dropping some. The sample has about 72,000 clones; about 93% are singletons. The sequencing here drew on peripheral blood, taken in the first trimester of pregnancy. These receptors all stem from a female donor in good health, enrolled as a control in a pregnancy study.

The DNA for the CDR3 is TGCGCCAGCAGCCAAAGGACAGGGGCGGAAGATACGCAGTATTTT. Its protein product is CASSQRTGAEDTQYF. The V call is TRBV4-1, the J call TRBJ2-3; 9 bases are shared with TRBD1. CDR3 length: 15 amino acids. Germline CDR1 MGHRA, CDR2 YSYEKL. V gave up 2 bases and J gave up 5 bases; unmatched junction bases: 5.

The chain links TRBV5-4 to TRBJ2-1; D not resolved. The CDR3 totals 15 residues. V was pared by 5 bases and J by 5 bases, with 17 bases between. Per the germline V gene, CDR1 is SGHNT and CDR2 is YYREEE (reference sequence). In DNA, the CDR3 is TGTGCCAGCAGTGTTGAGGCTTCCCGTAACAATGAGCAGTTCTTC. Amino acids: CASSVEASRNNEQFF.

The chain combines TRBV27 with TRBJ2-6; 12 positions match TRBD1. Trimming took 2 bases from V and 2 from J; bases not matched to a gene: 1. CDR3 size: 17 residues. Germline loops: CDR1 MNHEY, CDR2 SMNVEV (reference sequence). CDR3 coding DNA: TGTGCCAGCAGTTTAGGGACAGGGGGCGCTGGGGCCAACGTCCTGACTTTC. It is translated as CASSLGTGGAGANVLTF. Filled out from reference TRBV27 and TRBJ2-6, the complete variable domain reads EAQVTQNPRYLITVTGKKLTVTCSQNMNHEYMSWYRQDPGLGLRQIYYSMNVEVTDKGDVPEGYKVSRKEKRNFPLILESPSPNQTSLYFCASSLGTGGAGANVLTFGAGSRLTVL.

The CDR3 here is CASGGTSGTNNRLYNEQFF. The CDR3, as DNA: TGTGCCAGCGGGGGGACTAGCGGGACAAATAACCGTTTATACAATGAGCAGTTCTTC. The genes are TRBV5-4 and TRBJ2-1, with 13 positions matching TRBD2. This CDR3 comprises 19 residues. Germline V gene lookup returns CDR1 SGHNT and CDR2 YYREEE (reference sequence). V trimming: 7 bases; J trimming: 4 bases; junction bases outside the gene matches: 17. Full variable domain (missing parts from reference TRBV5-4 and TRBJ2-1): ETGVTQSPTHLIKTRGQQVTLRCSSQSGHNTVSWYQQALGQGPQFIFQYYREEENGRGNFPPRFSGLQFPNYSSELNVNALELDDSALYLCASGGTSGTNNRLYNEQFFGPGTRLTVL.

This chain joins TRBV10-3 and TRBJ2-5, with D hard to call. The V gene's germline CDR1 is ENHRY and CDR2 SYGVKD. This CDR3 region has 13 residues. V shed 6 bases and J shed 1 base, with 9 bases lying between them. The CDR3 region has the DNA TGTGCCATCAGCCTCTACCGCCAAGAGACCCAGTACTTC. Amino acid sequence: CAISLYRQETQYF.

The CDR3 loop reads CAYRYNEQFF. The DNA for the CDR3 is TGTGCCTACAGATACAATGAGCAGTTCTTC. The chain is built from TRBV27 and TRBJ2-1; D unclear. Per germline, CDR1 MNHEY and CDR2 SMNVEV (reference sequence). V lost 11 bases, J lost 4 bases, and 6 bases lay in between. The CDR3 totals 10 residues.